These 27 T cell receptor beta chains were sequenced from one sample in a study of T cell changes during pregnancy in multiple sclerosis. Repertoires were generated with immunoSEQ multiplex PCR, while TCRdb's copy carries only in-frame clones and drops some. Among 54,000 or so clones listed, 93% were seen once. The sample in question was CD4+ T cells from peripheral blood mononuclear cells, obtained before pregnancy. The origin of the receptors is a female donor with multiple sclerosis, enrolled in a pregnancy study.

This chain uses TRBV15 with TRBJ2-5; 9 bases align to TRBD2. The CDR3 runs 15 residues. Germline CDR1 LNHNV, CDR2 YYDKDF (reference sequence). The J segment lost 2 bases and the V segment lost 4 bases, leaving 5 bases of the junction unmatched. The CDR3 loop is CATSNPSGNQETQYF. CDR3 bases: TGTGCCACCAGCAACCCTAGCGGGAATCAAGAGACCCAGTACTTC. The whole variable domain, remainder taken from reference TRBV15 and TRBJ2-5, is DAMVIQNPRYQVTQFGKPVTLSCSQTLNHNVMYWYQQKSSQAPKLLFHYYDKDFNNEADTPDNFQSRRPNTSFCFLDIRSPGLGDTAMYLCATSNPSGNQETQYFGPGTRLLVL.

The V gene is TRBV19, the J gene TRBJ1-4, with no clear D. CDR1 is LNHDA, CDR2 SQIVND, per germline (reference sequence). The CDR3 totals 11 residues. Trimming removed 11 bases from V and 7 bases from J, with 11 bases in between. CDR3 loop: CASSAGEKLFF. The CDR3 DNA reads as TGTGCCTCCTCCGCGGGTGAAAAACTGTTTTTT.

The chain is built from TRBV29-1 and TRBJ2-1; 7 bases map to TRBD1. The V segment lost 1 base and the J segment 9 bases; nucleotides outside the gene matches: 9. CDR1 is SQVTM, CDR2 ANQGSEA, per germline. This CDR3 spans 14 amino acids. The CDR3 nucleotides are TGCAGCGTTGAAGGTCGACAGGGTGGGACTGAGCAGTTCTTC. Encoded protein: CSVEGRQGGTEQFF.

V is TRBV5-8 and J is TRBJ2-5; TRBD2 aligns across 7 bases. J gave up 5 bases and V 0 bases, and 16 bases lay outside the gene matches. This CDR3 has 18 amino acids. Germline V gene sequence: CDR1 SGHTS, CDR2 YDEGEE. Here the CDR3 DNA reads TGTGCCAGCAGCTTGGGGATGGGGTTCGCGGGAGAGCGGGAGACCCAGTACTTC. Protein sequence: CASSLGMGFAGERETQYF.

V gene TRBV2 combines with J gene TRBJ1-1; D may be TRBD1 (6 bases). Germline V lookup: CDR1 SNHLY, CDR2 FYNNEI. Trimming left V 7 bases short and J 1 base short, with 13 bases between. The CDR3 consists of 14 residues. CDR3 protein: CASTIRTENTEAFF. DNA for the CDR3: TGTGCCAGCACCATACGGACAGAGAACACTGAAGCTTTCTTT. Full variable domain (missing parts from reference TRBV2 and TRBJ1-1): EPEVTQTPSHQVTQMGQEVILRCVPISNHLYFYWYRQILGQKVEFLVSFYNNEISEKSEIFDDQFSVERPDGSNFTLKIRSTKLEDSAMYFCASTIRTENTEAFFGQGTRLTVV.

This chain connects TRBV27 to TRBJ1-4; D may be TRBD1 (6 bases). From germline, CDR1 is MNHEY and CDR2 SMNVEV (reference sequence). This CDR3 is built from 14 residues. Trimming removed 4 bases from V and 7 bases from J, with 13 bases in between. CDR3 loop: CASSSAGATEKLFF. The CDR3 DNA is TGTGCCAGCAGTTCAGCAGGGGCAACTGAAAAACTGTTTTTT. Combining the CDR3 with reference TRBV27 and TRBJ1-4 gives the whole variable domain EAQVTQNPRYLITVTGKKLTVTCSQNMNHEYMSWYRQDPGLGLRQIYYSMNVEVTDKGDVPEGYKVSRKEKRNFPLILESPSPNQTSLYFCASSSAGATEKLFFGSGTQLSVL.

The V call is TRBV19, the J call TRBJ2-7; the match to TRBD1 covers 12 bases. After removal of 6 bases from V and 6 bases from J, the junction contained 15 bases not matched to a gene. From germline, CDR1 is LNHDA and CDR2 SQIVND (reference sequence). This CDR3 region has 17 residues. This CDR3 is CASSLTGTGGRFFEQYF. Written as DNA, the CDR3 is TGTGCCAGTAGCTTAACCGGGACAGGGGGCCGTTTCTTCGAGCAGTACTTC.

On this clone: A junction boundary mismatches the germline segment, possibly from a read error. J is TRBJ2-6 and V is TRBV7-7; possibly TRBD2 for D (5 bases). Germline values: CDR1 SSHAT, CDR2 FNYEAQ (reference sequence). This CDR3 is built from 15 residues. The CDR3 coding sequence is TGTGCTAGCAGCTTAGGAGGATCTGGGGCCAACGTCCTGACTTTC. The encoded protein is CASSLGGSGANVLTF.

The chain combines TRBV9 with TRBJ2-2; 7 nucleotides agree with TRBD2. Germline values: CDR1 SGDLS, CDR2 YYNGEE. The V gene end was trimmed by 0 bases and the J gene end by 5 bases; junction bases not matched to a gene: 7. The CDR3 extends over 16 amino acids. The CDR3 loop reads CASSVGGRGWTGELFF. CDR3 bases: TGTGCCAGCAGCGTAGGGGGGAGGGGTTGGACCGGGGAGCTGTTTTTT.

V gene TRBV6-1 combines with J gene TRBJ2-3; TRBD1 aligns across 8 bases. Trimming at V came to 7 bases and at J to 4 bases, leaving 10 bases not matched to a gene. Germline V lookup: CDR1 MNHNS, CDR2 SASEGT. The CDR3 loop spans 15 amino acids. The CDR3, as DNA: TGTGCCAGCATCATGACAGGGGCATGGGCAGATACGCAGTATTTT. It encodes CASIMTGAWADTQYF.

V usage is TRBV25-1 and J usage is TRBJ2-1; D unresolved. The CDR3 has 11 residues. V shed 6 bases and J shed 7 bases, with 7 bases lying between them. Germline CDR1 and CDR2: MGHDK and SYGVNS. The CDR3: CASSRGNEQFF. DNA of the CDR3: TGTGCCAGCAGCCGAGGTAATGAGCAGTTCTTC.

This chain uses TRBV27 with TRBJ2-7; D uncertain. The CDR3 length is 13 residues. The germline gives CDR1 MNHEY, CDR2 SMNVEV (reference sequence). The germline V and J ends were trimmed by 4 bases and 3 bases, with 10 bases remaining between them. The CDR3 sequence is CASSSRMDYEQYF. The DNA for the CDR3 is TGTGCCAGCAGTTCGAGGATGGACTACGAGCAGTACTTC.

V is TRBV11-3 and J is TRBJ2-3, with D perhaps being TRBD1 or TRBD2 (7 bases each). V lost 10 bases to trimming and J lost 0 bases, with 11 bases between them. CDR1 and CDR2 from the germline V gene are SGHNT and YENEEA. The CDR3 is 13 amino acids. CDR3 nucleotide sequence: TGTGCCACCAGGGGGGGAAGCACAGATACGCAGTATTTT. It specifies CATRGGSTDTQYF.

CDR3 loop: CASSISASGLVNSPLHF. CDR3 sequence (DNA): TGTGCCAGTAGTATTTCGGCATCAGGGTTGGTTAATTCACCCCTCCACTTT. This sequence joins TRBV19 and TRBJ1-6, with D possibly TRBD1 on 5 matching bases. Trimming took 3 bases from V and 6 from J, leaving 18 bases between them. The CDR3 sequence is 17 residues long. In germline, CDR1 is LNHDA, CDR2 SQIVND (reference sequence).

V usage is TRBV7-9 and J usage is TRBJ1-1, with D tentatively TRBD1 (5 bases). The ends were cut back, 6 bases at V and 11 bases at J, with 16 bases in the middle. The CDR3 is 12 residues long. The germline CDR1 and CDR2 sequences are SEHNR and FQNEAQ (reference sequence). This CDR3 reads CASRGGVGWAFF. The CDR3 bases are TGTGCCAGCAGGGGGGGTGTGGGATGGGCTTTCTTT. Full variable domain (outside the CDR3, taken from reference TRBV7-9 and TRBJ1-1): DTGVSQNPRHKITKRGQNVTFRCDPISEHNRLYWYRQTLGQGPEFLTYFQNEAQLEKSRLLSDRFSAERPKGSFSTLEIQRTEQGDSAMYLCASRGGVGWAFFGQGTRLTVV.

J is TRBJ2-1 and V is TRBV11-1, with D maybe TRBD1 (5 bases). This CDR3 spans 15 amino acids. CDR1 is SGHAT and CDR2 is FQDESV in the germline V gene (reference sequence). V lost 5 bases to trimming and J lost 6 bases, with 17 bases between them. CDR3 DNA sequence: TGTGCCAGCAGCCCGGGTCAGGGTTTTGGCAATGAGCAGTTCTTC. As protein: CASSPGQGFGNEQFF.

The rearrangement joins TRBV19 to TRBJ1-4; D is unresolved. Germline CDR1 and CDR2: LNHDA and SQIVND (reference sequence). This CDR3 is built from 14 residues. Trimming pared 4 bases from V and 6 bases from J, leaving 12 bases between. The CDR3 sequence: CASSTTARDEKLFF. CDR3 sequence (DNA): TGTGCCAGTAGTACCACAGCGAGGGATGAAAAACTGTTTTTT.

The rearrangement links TRBV19 to TRBJ1-1, with D perhaps TRBD1 (5 bases). In germline, CDR1 is LNHDA, CDR2 SQIVND (reference sequence). V was pared by 6 bases and J by 4 bases, with 24 bases between. This CDR3 has 17 amino acids. The CDR3 spells CASSPLVGGEQGTEAFF. The CDR3 bases are TGTGCCAGTAGCCCCCTCGTTGGAGGGGAGCAGGGCACTGAAGCTTTCTTT.

The genes are TRBV2 and TRBJ1-1; D remains ambiguous. Germline V gene sequence: CDR1 SNHLY, CDR2 FYNNEI. V shed 2 bases and J shed 8 bases, with 12 bases lying between them. The CDR3 has 13 amino acids. In DNA, the CDR3 is TGTGCCAGCAGTGAAACCCCCCACAGCGAAGCTTTCTTT. It specifies CASSETPHSEAFF.

The chain is built from TRBV29-1 and TRBJ1-5; 10 nucleotides match TRBD1. Germline CDR1 and CDR2: SQVTM and ANQGSEA. The CDR3 sequence is 12 residues long. The junction had 6 bases not matched to a gene; V was cut back by 7 bases and J by 9 bases. CDR3 sequence: CSAGTGDRPQHF. As DNA, the CDR3 is TGCAGCGCCGGGACAGGGGATCGGCCCCAGCATTTT.

This chain connects TRBV5-4 to TRBJ2-7; 9 nucleotides match TRBD2. The germline gives CDR1 SGHNT, CDR2 YYREEE (reference sequence). The CDR3 covers 15 residues. V shed 1 base and J 7 bases; nucleotides not matched to a gene: 9. For the CDR3, the DNA is TGTGCCAGCAGCTTGTATAGCGGGGGATATGGGGAGCAGTACTTC. As protein: CASSLYSGGYGEQYF.

The genes are TRBV7-9 and TRBJ2-7; D is unclear. V was shortened by 1 base and J by 5 bases, with 18 bases between the two germline ends. The CDR3 spans 16 residues. From germline, CDR1 is SEHNR and CDR2 FQNEAQ (reference sequence). The CDR3 region has the DNA TGTGCCAGCAGCTTAGATCGGTATAGTATAATTGACGAGCAGTACTTC. It yields the protein CASSLDRYSIIDEQYF. The full variable domain, rest sourced from reference TRBV7-9 and TRBJ2-7, is DTGVSQNPRHKITKRGQNVTFRCDPISEHNRLYWYRQTLGQGPEFLTYFQNEAQLEKSRLLSDRFSAERPKGSFSTLEIQRTEQGDSAMYLCASSLDRYSIIDEQYFGPGTRLTVT.

The gene calls are TRBV18 and TRBJ2-7, with TRBD2 identical over 8 bases. The ends lost 6 bases at V and 4 bases at J; junction bases unmatched: 5. The CDR3 is made up of 13 amino acids. From germline, CDR1 is KGHSH and CDR2 LQKENI. CDR3 DNA: TGTGCCAGCTCTCTTCGGGAGGGGTACGAGCAGTACTTC. It is translated as CASSLREGYEQYF.

This clone has just one count. The gene calls are TRBV18 and TRBJ1-1; 7 bases line up with TRBD1. This CDR3 has 18 residues. Germline CDR1 reads KGHSH; CDR2 reads LQKENI. The ends lost 3 bases at V and 0 bases at J; junction bases unmatched: 13. DNA of the CDR3: TGTGCCAGCTCACCCCGATCGGCAGGGGGTGGGATGAACACTGAAGCTTTCTTT. Translated, it gives CASSPRSAGGGMNTEAFF.

The chain links TRBV14 to TRBJ1-2; D is unresolved. Looked up from germline, CDR1 is SGHDN and CDR2 is FVKESK. The V end lost 0 bases, the J end lost 5 bases, and 13 bases lay between the germline ends. This CDR3 contains 15 residues. The CDR3 DNA follows: TGTGCCAGCAGCCAAGATTTCGGCCGAGCGTATGGCTACACCTTC. It encodes CASSQDFGRAYGYTF.

The sample holds one count of this clone. The chain joins TRBV7-6 to TRBJ2-1, with TRBD2 matching 10 bases. V trimming: 5 bases; J trimming: 5 bases; junction bases outside the gene matches: 6. The CDR3 runs 15 residues. CDR1 and CDR2 (germline): SGHVS, FNYEAQ. CDR3 protein: CASSKRTSGDNEQFF. In DNA, the CDR3 is TGTGCCAGCAGCAAGCGTACTAGCGGGGACAATGAGCAGTTCTTC.

The chain couples TRBV2 to TRBJ2-1; the match to TRBD2 covers 7 bases. The germline CDR1 and CDR2 sequences are SNHLY and FYNNEI. Trimming removed 8 bases from V and 4 bases from J; junction bases left unmatched: 2. CDR3 length equals 12 residues. CDR3 coding DNA: TGTGCCAGCGGGAGGGTTTACAATGAGCAGTTCTTC. This codes for CASGRVYNEQFF.